These 7 T cell receptor beta chains came from one sample sequenced in a study of regulatory T cells in long-lasting Graves disease. Documented time point: newly diagnosed GD, antithyroid drugs for less than 3 months. Extracted PBMC RNA gave rise to the TCR library. Relying on iRepertoire HTBI primers and Arm-PCR of CDR3 regions, the team built TCR beta libraries. TCRdb independently ran MiXCR on the multiplex PCR reads; one entry per CDR3 protein. The table has hundreds of thousands of distinct CDR3 sequences, 16% seen once; the top ten hold roughly 29%. This sample was shared with a second study, whose subject was T cells in Graves' hyperthyroidism and ophthalmopathy.

The material was peripheral blood mononuclear cells (PBMCs), obtained at new diagnosis, from a patient treated with antithyroid drugs. These receptors all come from a man aged 35 to 55 with Graves disease.

This clonotype was detected many times. This sequence joins TRBV12-3 or TRBV12-4 and TRBJ2-1, with 11 nucleotides matching TRBD2. Losses at the gene ends were 7 bases for V and 1 base for J; bases not matched to a gene: 6. This CDR3 has 16 amino acids. The CDR3 region is CASTLTSGESYNEQFF. CDR3 bases: TGTGCCAGCACCCTGACTAGCGGGGAATCCTACAATGAGCAGTTCTTC.

This clonotype was seen many times. The genes are TRBV2 and TRBJ2-7; D gene uncertain. Germline CDR1 is SNHLY and CDR2 is FYNNEI. The CDR3 is made up of 11 amino acids. V lost 8 bases, J lost 3 bases, and 8 bases lay in between. The CDR3 DNA sequence: TGTGCCAGCTCTCGAGACTACGAGCAGTACTTC. Protein product: CASSRDYEQYF.

This clonotype was seen a handful of times. Here the CDR3 DNA reads TGCAGTGCTAGTATGGACAGGGATCAGCCCCAGCATTTT. It specifies CSASMDRDQPQHF. The chain uses TRBV20-1 and TRBJ1-5, with 8 bases aligning to TRBD1. The ends lost 3 bases at V and 5 bases at J; junction bases unmatched: 3. The CDR3 runs to 13 residues. Germline assignment: CDR1 DFQATT and CDR2 SNEGSKA (reference sequence).

This clonotype appeared a single time. V usage is TRBV6-2 or TRBV6-3 and J usage is TRBJ2-5; tentatively, D is TRBD2 (5 bases). Between the trimmed V and J ends, which lost 0 bases and 7 bases, there was a span of 12 bases. Germline V gene sequence: CDR1 MNHEY, CDR2 SVGEGT. The CDR3 extends over 14 amino acids. CDR3 in amino acids: CASSYSSLAGTQYF. The CDR3 coding sequence is TGTGCCAGCAGTTACTCTTCGCTAGCTGGGACCCAGTACTTC.

This chain uses TRBV20-1 with TRBJ2-7, with D hard to call. The CDR3 length is 14 residues. Germline CDR1 DFQATT, CDR2 SNEGSKA (reference sequence). Trimming shortened V by 6 bases and J by 7 bases, and 22 bases separated the two germline ends. Here the CDR3 reads CSASTLSSYNEQYF. Written as DNA, the CDR3 is TGCAGTGCATCGACTCTAAGCTCCTACAATGAGCAGTACTTC.

V gene TRBV6-2 or TRBV6-3 combines with J gene TRBJ2-3; TRBD2 might be the D (5 bases). Germline lookup yields CDR1 MNHEY and CDR2 SVGEGT. The V end lost 5 bases, the J end lost 7 bases, and 10 bases lay between the germline ends. CDR3 length equals 12 residues. CDR3 loop: CASSGDGNTQYF. The CDR3 DNA sequence: TGTGCCAGCAGTGGAGACGGGAATACGCAGTATTTT.

This clonotype was recorded many times. V is TRBV10-3 and J is TRBJ1-6; D gene uncertain. In germline, CDR1 is ENHRY, CDR2 SYGVKD. The germline V and J ends were trimmed by 7 bases and 13 bases, with 8 bases remaining between them. The CDR3 has 10 amino acids. In nucleotides, the CDR3 is TGTGCCATCAACGGCTCCCCCCTCCACTTT. Translating it yields CAINGSPLHF.